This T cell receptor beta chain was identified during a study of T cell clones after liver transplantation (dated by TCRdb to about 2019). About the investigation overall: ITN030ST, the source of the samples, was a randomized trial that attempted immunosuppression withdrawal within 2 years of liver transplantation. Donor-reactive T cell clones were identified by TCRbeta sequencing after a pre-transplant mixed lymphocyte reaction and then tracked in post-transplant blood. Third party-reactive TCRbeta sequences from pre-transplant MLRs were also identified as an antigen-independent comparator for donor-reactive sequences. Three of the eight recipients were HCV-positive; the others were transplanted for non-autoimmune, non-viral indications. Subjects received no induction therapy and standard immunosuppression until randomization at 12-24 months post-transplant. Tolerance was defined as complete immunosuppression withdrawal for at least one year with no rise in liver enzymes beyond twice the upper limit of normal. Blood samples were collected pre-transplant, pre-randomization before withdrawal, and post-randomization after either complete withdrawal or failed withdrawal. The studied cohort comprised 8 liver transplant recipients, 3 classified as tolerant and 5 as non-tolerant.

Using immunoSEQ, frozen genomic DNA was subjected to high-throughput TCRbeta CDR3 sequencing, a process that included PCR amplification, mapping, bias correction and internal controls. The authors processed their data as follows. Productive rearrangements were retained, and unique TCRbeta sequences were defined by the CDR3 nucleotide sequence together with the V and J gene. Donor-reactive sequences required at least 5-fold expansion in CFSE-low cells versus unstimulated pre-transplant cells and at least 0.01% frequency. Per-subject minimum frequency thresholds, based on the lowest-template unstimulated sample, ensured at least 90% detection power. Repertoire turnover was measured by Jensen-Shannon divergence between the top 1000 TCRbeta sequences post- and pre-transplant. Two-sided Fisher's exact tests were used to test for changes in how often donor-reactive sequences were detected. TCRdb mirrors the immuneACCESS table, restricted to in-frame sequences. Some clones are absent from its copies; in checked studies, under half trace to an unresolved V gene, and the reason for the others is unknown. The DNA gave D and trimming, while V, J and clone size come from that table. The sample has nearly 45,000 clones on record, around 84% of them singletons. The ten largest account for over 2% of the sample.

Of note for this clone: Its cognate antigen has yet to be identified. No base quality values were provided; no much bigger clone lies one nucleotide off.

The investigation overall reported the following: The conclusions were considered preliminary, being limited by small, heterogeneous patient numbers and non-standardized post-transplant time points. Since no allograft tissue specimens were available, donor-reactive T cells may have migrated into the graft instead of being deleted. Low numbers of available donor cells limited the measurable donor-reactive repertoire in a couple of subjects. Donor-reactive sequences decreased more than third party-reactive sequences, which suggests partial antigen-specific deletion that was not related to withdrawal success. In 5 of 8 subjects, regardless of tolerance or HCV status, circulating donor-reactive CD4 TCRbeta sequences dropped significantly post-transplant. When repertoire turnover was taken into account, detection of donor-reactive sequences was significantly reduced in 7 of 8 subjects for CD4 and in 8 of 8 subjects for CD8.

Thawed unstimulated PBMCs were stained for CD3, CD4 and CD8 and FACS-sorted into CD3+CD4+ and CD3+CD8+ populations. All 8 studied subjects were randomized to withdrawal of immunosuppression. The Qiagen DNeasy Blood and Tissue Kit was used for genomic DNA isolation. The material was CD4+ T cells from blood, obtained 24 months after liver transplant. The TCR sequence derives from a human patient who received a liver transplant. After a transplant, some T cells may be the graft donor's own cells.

The CDR3 here reads CASSLGPNSDGRDTQYF. The DNA sequence follows: TGTGCCAGCAGCTTGGGGCCTAATAGTGACGGTAGGGATACGCAGTATTTT. The rearrangement joined TRBV5-5 to TRBJ2-3, with the D segment identity uncertain. From a lookup of the germline V gene (reference sequence), CDR1 and CDR2 are SGHKS and YYEKEE. The cysteine opens and the phenylalanine closes a CDR3 of 17 amino acids. Only CDR3 DNA is held: 51 bases, read in frame from base 1. The V and J ends are trimmed by 0 bases and 6 bases, leaving 20 bases between them. Outside the CDR3, residues come from the reference TRBV5-5 and TRBJ2-3 proteins, so the full variable domain is: DAGVTQSPTHLIKTRGQQVTLRCSPISGHKSVSWYQQVLGQGPQFIFQYYEKEERGRGNFPDRFSARQFPNYSSELNVNALLLGDSALYLCASSLGPNSDGRDTQYFGPGTRLTVL.